Presented here are 24 T cell receptor beta chains from one specimen sequenced in a study of blood T cells in healthy people across ages. Alongside a J-beta primer mix, a sample-barcoded 5' primer served in a second PCR lasting about 7 to 11 cycles. TCRdb called the 5' RACE reads again in MiXCR, with one record for every CDR3 protein. The data hold roughly 1.4 million distinct CDR3 sequences, with approximately 59% observed a single time. The sample comprised blood. The receptors come from a man aged 18 to 29 in good health.

The V gene is TRBV10-3, the J gene TRBJ2-7; 10 bases line up with TRBD2. V gave up 4 bases and J gave up 3 bases; unmatched junction bases: 6. The CDR3 has 15 amino acids. Germline loops: CDR1 ENHRY, CDR2 SYGVKD. Here the CDR3 reads CAISVTSGTLYEQYF. CDR3 bases: TGTGCCATCAGTGTTACTAGCGGGACCCTCTACGAGCAGTACTTC.

This sequence joins TRBV3-1 and TRBJ2-7; the match to TRBD1 covers 10 bases. The CDR3 is 13 amino acids. With V trimmed by 10 bases and J by 5 bases, 8 bases remained unmatched. The germline CDR1 and CDR2 sequences are LGHDT and YNNKEL (reference sequence). CDR3 nucleotides: TGTGCCACGAGGGACAGGGGATTTGACGAGCAGTACTTC. It translates to CATRDRGFDEQYF.

A few counts support this clonotype. The V call is TRBV4-2, the J call TRBJ2-2, with D possibly TRBD1 on 5 matching bases. V gave up 0 bases and J gave up 4 bases, with 18 bases separating them. Germline V lookup: CDR1 LGHNA, CDR2 YNFKEQ. The CDR3 has 18 residues. CDR3 sequence reads: CASSQDGWKGRGTGELFF. CDR3 coding DNA: TGTGCCAGCAGCCAAGATGGATGGAAGGGGCGAGGCACCGGGGAGCTGTTTTTT.

The chain couples TRBV9 to TRBJ1-1; perhaps TRBD1 as D (6 bases). V was shortened by 3 bases and J by 0 bases, with 12 bases between the two germline ends. This CDR3 spans 15 amino acids. Germline V CDR1 and CDR2: SGDLS, YYNGEE. CDR3 region: CASSAQQGLNTEAFF. CDR3 sequence (DNA): TGTGCCAGCAGCGCCCAACAGGGTCTGAACACTGAAGCTTTCTTT.

This clonotype was counted only a few times. The chain has TRBV12-3 or TRBV12-4 and TRBJ2-1, with 14 nucleotides matching TRBD2. This CDR3 comprises 16 residues. J lost 4 bases, V lost 6 bases, and 5 bases had no gene match. In DNA form, the CDR3 reads TGTGCCAGCAGCCAAGGGACTAGCGGGGGATACAATGAGCAGTTCTTC. Translating gives CASSQGTSGGYNEQFF.

The chain carries TRBV4-2 and TRBJ1-5, with 8 bases fitting TRBD1. CDR3 length: 15 amino acids. Trimming cost V 5 bases and J 3 bases; bases outside gene matches: 6. The germline V gene encodes CDR1 LGHNA and CDR2 YNFKEQ. The CDR3 nucleotides read TGTGCCAGCAGCTCCACGGGACAGGACAATCAGCCCCAGCATTTT. Translation gives CASSSTGQDNQPQHF.

V usage is TRBV7-9 and J usage is TRBJ2-2; TRBD2 is a possible D gene (6 bases). In germline, CDR1 is SEHNR, CDR2 FQNEAQ (reference sequence). Trimming took 5 bases from V and 6 from J, leaving 19 bases between them. The CDR3 covers 16 residues. The CDR3 spells CASSTLYGGAAGELFF. Written as DNA, the CDR3 is TGTGCCAGCAGCACCCTTTACGGGGGAGCTGCCGGGGAGCTGTTTTTT.

CDR3 region: CASSLAAGSNSPLHF. The CDR3 DNA follows: TGTGCCAGCAGCTTAGCGGCAGGGTCTAATTCACCCCTCCACTTT. The gene calls are TRBV7-2 and TRBJ1-6; TRBD1 might be the D (5 bases). The CDR3 spans 15 residues. V was trimmed by 0 bases and J by 6 bases, leaving 9 bases between them. The V gene's germline CDR1 is SGHTA and CDR2 FQGNSA.

The rearrangement joins TRBV6-5 to TRBJ2-1; a weak D match, TRBD2 (6 bases). The CDR3 totals 16 residues. The V end was cut by 3 bases, the J end by 2 bases, with 14 bases between. Germline-derived CDR1 and CDR2 are MNHEY and SVGAGI. CDR3 region: CASSYSGTGAYNEQFF. The CDR3, as DNA: TGTGCCAGCAGTTATTCCGGGACTGGCGCCTACAATGAGCAGTTCTTC.

The rearrangement links TRBV21-1 to TRBJ2-5; the DNA was not used to check the table's D call, TRBD1. TRBV21-1 is shown as a pseudogene. This CDR3 region has 16 residues. CDR3 protein: CASSRKGTPGRETQYF. DNA of the CDR3: TGTGCCAGCAGCAGAAAAGGGACTCCGGGGCGGGAGACCCAGTACTTC.

The rearrangement joins TRBV6-2 or TRBV6-3 to TRBJ2-2, with 9 bases aligning to TRBD1. The CDR3 contains 15 residues. V trimming: 5 bases; J trimming: 6 bases; junction bases outside the gene matches: 7. The germline gives CDR1 MNHEY, CDR2 SVGEGT. The CDR3 DNA sequence: TGTGCCAGCAGTCAACCCCGACAGGGGGCCGGGGAGCTGTTTTTT. It codes for CASSQPRQGAGELFF.

The V gene is TRBV24-1, the J gene TRBJ2-1; D perhaps matches TRBD1 (5 bases). The length of the CDR3 is 14 residues. Germline loops: CDR1 KGHDR, CDR2 SFDVKD. The germline V and J ends were trimmed by 6 bases and 0 bases, with 8 bases remaining between them. CDR3 residues: CATSHRSSYNEQFF. The DNA of the CDR3 is TGTGCCACCAGTCACAGGAGCTCCTACAATGAGCAGTTCTTC.

The rearrangement links TRBV7-8 to TRBJ2-1; 10 bases map to TRBD1. V shed 2 bases and J 8 bases; nucleotides not matched to a gene: 9. CDR3 length: 16 amino acids. Germline loops: CDR1 SGHVS, CDR2 FQNEAQ. As DNA, the CDR3 is TGTGCCAGCAGCTTAAAGGAGGGACAGGGGTGGGATGAGCAGTTCTTC. This translates into CASSLKEGQGWDEQFF.

The chain recombines TRBV29-1 with TRBJ2-5; D call uncertain. Germline assignment: CDR1 SQVTM and CDR2 ANQGSEA. V lost 1 base and J lost 2, with 11 bases in between. This CDR3 comprises 14 residues. CDR3 in amino acids: CSVEGVIQQETQYF. CDR3 DNA sequence: TGCAGCGTTGAAGGGGTTATACAGCAAGAGACCCAGTACTTC.

V gene TRBV20-1 combines with J gene TRBJ1-5; D uncertain. The CDR3 runs to 15 residues. The V gene's germline CDR1 is DFQATT and CDR2 SNEGSKA (reference sequence). With 2 bases removed from V and 0 bases from J, the gap between germline ends came to 11 bases. CDR3 DNA sequence: TGCAGTGCTAGACCGGGCGGGAATAGCAATCAGCCCCAGCATTTT. As protein: CSARPGGNSNQPQHF.

The CDR3 spells CASSEGGTGTGELFF. CDR3 nucleotides: TGTGCCAGCAGTGAAGGGGGCACGGGGACCGGGGAGCTGTTTTTT. The V and J genes are TRBV25-1 and TRBJ2-2, with D possibly TRBD1 on 6 matching bases. This CDR3 is 15 amino acids long. CDR1 MGHDK and CDR2 SYGVNS come from the germline V gene. V shed 2 bases and J shed 5 bases, with 12 bases lying between them.

V is TRBV5-1 and J is TRBJ2-5; D is unresolved. CDR3 length equals 16 residues. Trimming removed 4 bases at V and 0 bases at J, with 16 bases between. The germline V gene has CDR1 SGHRS and CDR2 YFSETQ. As DNA, the CDR3 is TGCGCCAGCAGCCCTTCGGCAGCGAAATACCAAGAGACCCAGTACTTC. Encoded protein: CASSPSAAKYQETQYF. Variable domain in full (rest from reference TRBV5-1 and TRBJ2-5): KAGVTQTPRYLIKTRGQQVTLSCSPISGHRSVSWYQQTPGQGLQFLFEYFSETQRNKGNFPGRFSGRQFSNSRSEMNVSTLELGDSALYLCASSPSAAKYQETQYFGPGTRLLVL.

This clonotype was recorded once. J is TRBJ2-5 and V is TRBV11-2; 8 bases match TRBD1. CDR1 and CDR2 (germline): SGHAT, FQNNGV. J was trimmed by 11 bases and V by 5 bases; bases with no gene match: 13. CDR3 length equals 14 residues. The CDR3 coding sequence is TGTGCCAGCAGCCCAGGGGGCTACCTTGCTTGGCAGTACTTC. Translation gives CASSPGGYLAWQYF.

The V gene is TRBV4-2, the J gene TRBJ1-6; the D is unclear. CDR3 length: 16 amino acids. Trimming removed 1 base at V and 0 bases at J, with 7 bases between. Germline V gene lookup returns CDR1 LGHNA and CDR2 YNFKEQ. CDR3 in amino acids: CASSQASVSYNSPLHF. The CDR3 coding sequence is TGTGCCAGCAGCCAAGCCAGTGTCTCCTATAATTCACCCCTCCACTTT.

This sequence joins TRBV6-1 and TRBJ1-2, with TRBD1 as a possible D gene (6 bases). With 4 bases removed from V and 2 bases from J, the gap between germline ends came to 11 bases. The CDR3 has 14 residues. CDR1 is MNHNS and CDR2 is SASEGT in the germline V gene. The CDR3 loop is CASSATTGNYGYTF. CDR3 sequence (DNA): TGTGCCAGCAGTGCCACAACAGGGAACTATGGCTACACCTTC.

The CDR3 coding sequence is TGTGCCAGCAGCCAAATGGACAACCTATACGAGCAGTACTTC. Its protein product is CASSQMDNLYEQYF. The chain recombines TRBV14 with TRBJ2-4; maybe TRBD1 (5 bases). The assigned J gene may be wrong: the sequence end matches TRBJ2-7 better. Germline CDR1 reads SGHDN; CDR2 reads FVKESK. This CDR3 comprises 14 residues.

The DNA for the CDR3 is TGTGCCAGCAGTTACACCCAGGGGCCTCCGGTAAATACGCAGTATTTT. Translating gives CASSYTQGPPVNTQYF. The chain uses TRBV6-5 and TRBJ2-3; weak D call: TRBD1 (6 bases). The CDR3 sequence is 16 residues long. Germline V gene sequence: CDR1 MNHEY, CDR2 SVGAGI. Trimming shortened V by 2 bases and J by 7 bases, and 19 bases separated the two germline ends.

V and J are TRBV3-1 and TRBJ1-1, with D hard to call. The V end was cut by 3 bases, the J end by 12 bases, with 8 bases between. CDR1 and CDR2 from the germline V gene are LGHDT and YNNKEL (reference sequence). This CDR3 region has 10 residues. CDR3 nucleotides: TGTGCCAGCAGCCACTGGGAGTCTTTCTTT. Amino acids: CASSHWESFF. Looking up the rest from reference TRBV3-1 and TRBJ1-1 gives the full variable domain: DTAVSQTPKYLVTQMGNDKSIKCEQNLGHDTMYWYKQDSKKFLKIMFSYNNKELIINETVPNRFSPKSPDKAHLNLHINSLELGDSAVYFCASSHWESFFGQGTRLTVV.

This clonotype came up a few times. The chain links TRBV29-1 to TRBJ1-1, with a possible D match to TRBD1 (6 bases). Looked up from germline, CDR1 is SQVTM and CDR2 is ANQGSEA. Trimming pared 7 bases from V and 3 bases from J, leaving 15 bases between. The CDR3 loop spans 13 amino acids. CDR3: CSAGGGTDTEAFF. The DNA of the CDR3 is TGCAGCGCTGGGGGCGGGACGGACACTGAAGCTTTCTTT. The full variable domain, completed using reference TRBV29-1 and TRBJ1-1, is SAVISQKPSRDICQRGTSLTIQCQVDSQVTMMFWYRQQPGQSLTLIATANQGSEATYESGFVIDKFPISRPNLTFSTLTVSNMSPEDSSIYLCSAGGGTDTEAFFGQGTRLTVV.